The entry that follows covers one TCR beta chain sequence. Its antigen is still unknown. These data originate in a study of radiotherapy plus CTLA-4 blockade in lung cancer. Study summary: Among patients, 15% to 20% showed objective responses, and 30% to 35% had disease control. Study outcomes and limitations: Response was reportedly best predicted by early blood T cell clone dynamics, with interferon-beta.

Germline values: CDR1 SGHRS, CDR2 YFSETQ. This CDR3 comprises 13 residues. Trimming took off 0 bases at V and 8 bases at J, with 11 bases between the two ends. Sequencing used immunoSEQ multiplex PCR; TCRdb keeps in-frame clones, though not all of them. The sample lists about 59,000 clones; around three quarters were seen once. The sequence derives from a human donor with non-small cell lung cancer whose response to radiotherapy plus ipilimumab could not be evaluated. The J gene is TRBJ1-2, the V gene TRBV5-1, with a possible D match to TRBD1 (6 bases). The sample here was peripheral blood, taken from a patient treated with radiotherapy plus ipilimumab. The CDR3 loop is CASSLEAQGGYTF. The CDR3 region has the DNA TGCGCCAGCAGCTTGGAAGCGCAGGGGGGCTACACCTTC.